Below, one TCR beta chain is given with its context. Its cognate antigen is unknown. These data are taken from a study of T-cell memory formation after mild COVID-19. 5'RACE primed from the constant segment yielded TCR alpha and TCR beta cDNA libraries bearing sample barcodes and UMIs. Each CDR3 protein gets one entry after TCRdb re-called the 5' RACE reads with MiXCR. This table holds roughly 140,000 distinct CDR3 sequences, more than 13% found once. Findings and limits, study-wide: Pre-infection memory carried some responding clones, suggesting that cross-reactive memory joined.

The CDR3 is 15 amino acids. Germline CDR1 and CDR2: LGHDT and YNNKEL (reference sequence). Trimming took 0 bases from V and 1 from J, leaving 9 bases between them. The chain combines TRBV3-1 with TRBJ1-1; D is unresolved. This sequence was found in an adult woman who had mild COVID-19 (a few samples of this study predate the infection). Cell type and time point are not known. Sequenced material: PBMCs or a T cell subset sorted from them (not recorded which). For the CDR3, the DNA is TGTGCCAGCAGCCAAGATCCCCCAGGGAACACTGAAGCTTTCTTT. Protein: CASSQDPPGNTEAFF.